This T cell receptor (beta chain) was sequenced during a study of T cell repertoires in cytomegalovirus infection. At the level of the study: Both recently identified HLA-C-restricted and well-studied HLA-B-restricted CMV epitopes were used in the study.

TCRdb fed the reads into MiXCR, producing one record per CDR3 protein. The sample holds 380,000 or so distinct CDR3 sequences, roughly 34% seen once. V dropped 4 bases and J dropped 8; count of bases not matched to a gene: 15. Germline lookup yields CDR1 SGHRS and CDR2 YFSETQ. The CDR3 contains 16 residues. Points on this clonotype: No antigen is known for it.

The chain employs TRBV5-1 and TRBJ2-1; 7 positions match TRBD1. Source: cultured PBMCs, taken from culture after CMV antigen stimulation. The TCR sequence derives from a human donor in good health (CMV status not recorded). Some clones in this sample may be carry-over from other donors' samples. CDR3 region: CASSPSGQKLGDEQFF. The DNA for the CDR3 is TGCGCCAGCAGCCCTTCGGGACAGAAACTAGGGGATGAGCAGTTCTTC. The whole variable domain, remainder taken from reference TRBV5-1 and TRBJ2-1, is KAGVTQTPRYLIKTRGQQVTLSCSPISGHRSVSWYQQTPGQGLQFLFEYFSETQRNKGNFPGRFSGRQFSNSRSEMNVSTLELGDSALYLCASSPSGQKLGDEQFFGPGTRLTVL.